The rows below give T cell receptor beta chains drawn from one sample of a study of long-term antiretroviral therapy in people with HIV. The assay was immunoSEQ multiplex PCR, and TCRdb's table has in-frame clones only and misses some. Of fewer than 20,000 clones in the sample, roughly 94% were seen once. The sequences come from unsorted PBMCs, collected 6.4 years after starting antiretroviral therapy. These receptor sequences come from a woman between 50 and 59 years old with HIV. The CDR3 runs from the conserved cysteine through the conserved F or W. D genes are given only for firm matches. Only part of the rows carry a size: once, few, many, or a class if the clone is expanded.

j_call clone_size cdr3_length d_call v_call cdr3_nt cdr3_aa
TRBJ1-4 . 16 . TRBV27 TGTGCCAGCAGCCCGACACCGGGGGTTGGGGATGAAAAACTGTTTTTT CASSPTPGVGDEKLFF
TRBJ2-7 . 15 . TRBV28 TGTGCCAGCAGTCCCGTCCCCAGGACCGGCGGGGAGCAGTACTTC CASSPVPRTGGEQYF
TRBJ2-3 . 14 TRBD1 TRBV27 TGTGCCAGCAAGGACAGGGAAAACACAGATACGCAGTATTTT CASKDRENTDTQYF
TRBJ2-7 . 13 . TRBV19 TGTGCCAGTAGTATTCTGGGGCTAAACGAGCAGTACTTC CASSILGLNEQYF
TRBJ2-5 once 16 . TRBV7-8 TGTGCCAGCAGCTTTAAGGATCTCTTTTTACAAGAGACCCAGTACTTC CASSFKDLFLQETQYF
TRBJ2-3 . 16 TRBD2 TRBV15 TGTGCCACCAGCAGGAGACTAGCGGGAGACACAGATACGCAGTATTTT CATSRRLAGDTDTQYF
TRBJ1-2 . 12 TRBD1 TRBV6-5 TGTGCCAGCAGTGAACAGGGGTATGGCTACACCTTC CASSEQGYGYTF
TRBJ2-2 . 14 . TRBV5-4 TGTGCCAGCAGCTTAGGTCCGAACACCGGGGAGCTGTTTTTT CASSLGPNTGELFF
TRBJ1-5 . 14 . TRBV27 TGTGCCAGCAGTTTAGGGGGGCGCGGTCAGCCCCAGCATTTT CASSLGGRGQPQHF
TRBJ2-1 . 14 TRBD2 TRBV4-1 TGCGCCAGCAGCCAGCGAGCGGGAGTCCATGAGCAGTTCTTC CASSQRAGVHEQFF
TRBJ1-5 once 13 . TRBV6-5 TGTGCCAGCAGTCCGGACAGCAATCAGCCCCAGCATTTT CASSPDSNQPQHF
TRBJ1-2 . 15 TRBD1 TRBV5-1 TGCGCCAGCAGCTTCTCGCGGACAGGGGACTATGGCTACACCTTC CASSFSRTGDYGYTF
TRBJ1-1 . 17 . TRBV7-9 TGTGCCAGCAGCTTAGCGCACGGGGGCTGGGCGGGGACTGAAGCTTTCTTT CASSLAHGGWAGTEAFF
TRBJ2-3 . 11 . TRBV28 TGTGCCAGCAGCGGGAGAGATACGCAGTATTTT CASSGRDTQYF
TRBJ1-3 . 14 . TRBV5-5 TGTGCCAGCAGCTTGGTGCCCTCTGGAAACACCATATATTTT CASSLVPSGNTIYF
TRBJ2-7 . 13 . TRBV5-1 TGCGCCAGCAGCTTGAAGAGGGGCTACGAGCAGTACTTC CASSLKRGYEQYF
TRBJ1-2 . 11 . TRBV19 TGTGCCAGGGAGGTTTTGAGTGGCTACACCTTC CAREVLSGYTF
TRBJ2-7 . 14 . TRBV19 TGTGCCAGTTCCAATGGGGCGGTCGGCTCCGAGCAGTACTTC CASSNGAVGSEQYF
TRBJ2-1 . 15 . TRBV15 TGTGCCACCAGCGCTAGTCTTTTCGTCGACAATGAGCAGTTCTTC CATSASLFVDNEQFF
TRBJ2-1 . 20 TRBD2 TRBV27 TGTGCCAGCAGTTTACAACCTACTAGCGGGAGGGCGAGATACTACAATGAGCAGTTCTTC CASSLQPTSGRARYYNEQFF
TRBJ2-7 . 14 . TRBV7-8 TGTGCCAGCAGCTTAGCTGCTACGGCCTACGAGCAGTACTTC CASSLAATAYEQYF
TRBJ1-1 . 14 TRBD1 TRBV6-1 TGTGCCAGCAGTGCAGGGGGGTATGGCACTGAAGCTTTCTTT CASSAGGYGTEAFF
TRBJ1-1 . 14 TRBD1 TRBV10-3 TGTGCCATCGGGACAGGGGGCGAGTACACTGAAGCTTTCTTT CAIGTGGEYTEAFF
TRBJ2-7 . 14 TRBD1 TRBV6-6 TGTGCCAGCAGTTACTCCCAGGGGGCAATCGAGCAGTACTTC CASSYSQGAIEQYF
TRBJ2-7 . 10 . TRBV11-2 TGTGCCAGCAGCTCCTACGAGCAGTACTTC CASSSYEQYF
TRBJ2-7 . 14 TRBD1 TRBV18 TGTGCCAGCTCACCGGGACAGGGAGCCTACGAGCAGTACTTC CASSPGQGAYEQYF
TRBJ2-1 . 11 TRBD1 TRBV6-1 TGTGCCAGCAGCGATACAGGGGATACGTTCTTC CASSDTGDTFF
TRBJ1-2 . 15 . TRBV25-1 TGTGCCAGCAGTGATGGGACAAGCCGGCCCTATGGCTACACCTTC CASSDGTSRPYGYTF
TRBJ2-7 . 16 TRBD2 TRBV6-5 TGTGCCAGCAGTTACTCGGGGCTAGCGGACCTTTACGAGCAGTACTTC CASSYSGLADLYEQYF
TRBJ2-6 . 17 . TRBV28 TGTGCCACCCGAAGGGGAGGGGGCGGTTTAGGGGCCAACGTCCTGACTTTC CATRRGGGGLGANVLTF
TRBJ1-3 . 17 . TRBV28 TGTGCCAGCAGTCCCGCCTGGTCGGAGGGCTCTGGAAACACCATATATTTT CASSPAWSEGSGNTIYF
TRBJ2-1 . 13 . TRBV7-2 TGTGCCAGCAGCTTAGCGCGTAGCGATGAGCAGTTCTTC CASSLARSDEQFF
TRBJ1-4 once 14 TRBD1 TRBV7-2 TGTGCCAGCAGCCGTAGACAGGGGCGTGAAAAACTGTTTTTT CASSRRQGREKLFF
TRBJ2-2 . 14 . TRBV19 TGTGCCAGTAGTAACACAGGGAGCACCGGGGAGCTGTTTTTT CASSNTGSTGELFF
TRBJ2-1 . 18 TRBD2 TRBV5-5 TGTGCCAGCATCTGGAGGGAGGCTAGCGGGAGTCGGGACAATGAGCAGTTCTTC CASIWREASGSRDNEQFF
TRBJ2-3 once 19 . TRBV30 TGTGCCTGGAGTGTAGGCAGGCCCTCGGGAACCCCTAGCACAGATACGCAGTATTTT CAWSVGRPSGTPSTDTQYF
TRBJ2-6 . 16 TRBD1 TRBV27 TGTGCCAGCAGTCTCAACAGGGGGACTGGGGCCAACGTCCTGACTTTC CASSLNRGTGANVLTF
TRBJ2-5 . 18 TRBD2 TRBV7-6 TGTGCCAGCAGCTTAGGTGGGACTAGCGGGAGGGGGAAAGAGACCCAGTACTTC CASSLGGTSGRGKETQYF
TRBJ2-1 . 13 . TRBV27 TGTGCCAGCAGTTTATACGGGGTAGCCGAGCAGTTCTTC CASSLYGVAEQFF
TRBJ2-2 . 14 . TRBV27 TGTGCCAGCACTCTAGCCGGGAACACCGGGGAGCTGTTTTTT CASTLAGNTGELFF
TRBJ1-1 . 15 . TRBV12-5 TGTGCTAGTGGTTTGTCTGCAGGGAGGACGACTGAAGCTTTCTTT CASGLSAGRTTEAFF
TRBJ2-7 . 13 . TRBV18 TGTGCCAGCTCACCCGGACAGCCCTACGAGCAGTACTTC CASSPGQPYEQYF
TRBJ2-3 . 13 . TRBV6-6 TGTGCCAGCAATTTGGTTAGGACAGATACGCAGTATTTT CASNLVRTDTQYF
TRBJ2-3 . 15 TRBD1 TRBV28 TGTGCCAGCAGTTTACTTGACAGGGGGCAGGATACGCAGTATTTT CASSLLDRGQDTQYF
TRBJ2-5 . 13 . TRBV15 TGTGCCACCAGCAGCCAGCTCCAAGAGACCCAGTACTTC CATSSQLQETQYF
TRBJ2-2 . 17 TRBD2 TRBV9 TGTGCCAGCAGCGTATTCAGCGGGAGGGTTGAAGTCGGGGAGCTGTTTTTT CASSVFSGRVEVGELFF
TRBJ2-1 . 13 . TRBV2 TGTGCCAGCAGGGAGGCATCCTACAATGAGCAGTTCTTC CASREASYNEQFF
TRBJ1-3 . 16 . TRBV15 TGTGCCACCAGCAGTACGGGCCGCATCTCTGGAAACACCATATATTTT CATSSTGRISGNTIYF
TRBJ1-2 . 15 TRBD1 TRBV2 TGTGCCAGCGGGCTGACAGGGGGCGCCGACTATGGCTACACCTTC CASGLTGGADYGYTF
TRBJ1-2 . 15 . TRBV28 TGTGCCAGCAGTTCCTGGACGGAGGCGGGCAATGGCTACACCTTC CASSSWTEAGNGYTF
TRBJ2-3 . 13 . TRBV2 TGTGCCAGCAGCGAGGGGGGGGGTAGCTCAAGATATTTT CASSEGGGSSRYF
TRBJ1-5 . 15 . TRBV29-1 TGCAGCGTTGGGAGTTGGGAAATTACAAATCAGCCCCAGCATTTT CSVGSWEITNQPQHF
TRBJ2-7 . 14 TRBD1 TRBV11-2 TGTGCCAGCAGCTTAGGGACAGGGTTCTACGAGCAGTACTTC CASSLGTGFYEQYF
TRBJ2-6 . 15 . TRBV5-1 TGCGCCAGCAGCTTGGGTAGCTCTGGGGCCAACGTCCTGACTTTC CASSLGSSGANVLTF
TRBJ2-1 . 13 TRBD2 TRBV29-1 TGCAGCGTGCTAGCGGGAGGCTCCAATGAGCAGTTCTTC CSVLAGGSNEQFF